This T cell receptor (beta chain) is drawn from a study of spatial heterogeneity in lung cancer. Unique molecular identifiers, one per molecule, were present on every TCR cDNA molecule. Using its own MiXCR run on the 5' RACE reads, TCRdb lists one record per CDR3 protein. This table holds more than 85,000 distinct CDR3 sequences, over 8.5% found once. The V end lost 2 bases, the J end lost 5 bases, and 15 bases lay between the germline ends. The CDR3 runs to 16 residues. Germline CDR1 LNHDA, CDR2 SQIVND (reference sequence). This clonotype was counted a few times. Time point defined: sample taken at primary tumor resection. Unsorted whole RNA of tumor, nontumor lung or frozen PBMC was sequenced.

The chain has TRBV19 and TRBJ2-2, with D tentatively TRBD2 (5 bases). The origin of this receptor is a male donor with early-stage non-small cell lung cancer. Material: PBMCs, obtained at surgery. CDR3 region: CASSIYTGDRTGELFF. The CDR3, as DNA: TGTGCCAGTAGTATATATACCGGGGATCGTACCGGGGAGCTGTTTTTT.